The clone carrying this T cell receptor (beta chain) has only a few counts. Antigen specificity is unknown. The CDR3 totals 15 residues. V shed 0 bases and J shed 7 bases, with 11 bases lying between them. The germline CDR1 and CDR2 sequences are SGHRS and YFSETQ. The data originate from a study of naive and memory T cell subsets. Two oligonucleotides, mixed equimolar, formed the beta constant-region primer covering TRBC1 and TRBC2. TCRdb used MiXCR to reprocess the UMI-ligation and nested PCR reads, holding one entry per CDR3 protein. The table lists 140,000 to 150,000 distinct CDR3 sequences, about 17% of them singletons. Study-level results: Over 85% of naive TCR sequences appeared only once after error correction, unlike memory subsets.

This clonotype was obtained from a human donor in good health. The J gene is TRBJ1-6, the V gene TRBV5-1; D not resolved. The specimen sequenced was naive CD4+ T cells from blood. The CDR3 nucleotides read TGCGCCAGCAGCTTGGGTCCCTACGGGAATTCACCCCTCCACTTT. Amino acid sequence: CASSLGPYGNSPLHF.